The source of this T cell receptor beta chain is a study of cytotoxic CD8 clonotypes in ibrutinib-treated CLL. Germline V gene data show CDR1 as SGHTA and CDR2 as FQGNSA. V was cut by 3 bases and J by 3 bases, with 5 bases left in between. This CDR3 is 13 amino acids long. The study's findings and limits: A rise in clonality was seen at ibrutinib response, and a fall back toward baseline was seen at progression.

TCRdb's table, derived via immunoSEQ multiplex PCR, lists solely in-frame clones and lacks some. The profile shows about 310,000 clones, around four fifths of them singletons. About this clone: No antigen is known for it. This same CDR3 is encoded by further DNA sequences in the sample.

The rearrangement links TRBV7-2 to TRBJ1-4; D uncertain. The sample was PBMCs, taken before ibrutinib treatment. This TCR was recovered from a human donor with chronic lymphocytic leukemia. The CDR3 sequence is CASSLIANEKLFF. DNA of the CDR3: TGTGCCAGCAGCTTGATCGCTAATGAAAAACTGTTTTTT.